This TCR beta chain was sequenced in a study of PD-L1 blockade in urothelial cancer. The overall study: Blood underwent analysis 3 weeks (second dose) and 6 weeks after treatment began.

The time point was: pretreatment peripheral blood. The CDR3 has 15 residues. V was pared by 5 bases and J by 2 bases, with 5 bases of the junction left unmatched. CDR1 is MNHEY, CDR2 SMNVEV, per germline (reference sequence). TCRdb keeps only in-frame clones here, not all; method: immunoSEQ multiplex PCR. The data hold around 100,000 clones, with 90% observed a single time. The source of this sequence is a man aged 60-69 years with urothelial cancer. The material sequenced was PBMCs, taken around atezolizumab (anti-PD-L1) treatment. The genes are TRBV27 and TRBJ2-7; 11 bases are a match to TRBD1. The DNA of the CDR3 is TGTGCCAGCAGTACAAGGACAGGGGGCCCCTACGAGCAGTACTTC. Amino acids: CASSTRTGGPYEQYF.